The source of this TCR beta chain is a study of T cell changes during pregnancy in multiple sclerosis. On this clone: The DNA is left out, because the CDR3 cannot be placed on it with certainty; the CDR3 is given as TCRdb lists it.

The data were produced by immunoSEQ multiplex PCR, yet TCRdb's version contains in-frame clones alone and is incomplete. The sample has approximately 70,000 clones, 80% to 95% seen once. With termini counted, the CDR3 has 11 amino acids. Germline V gene lookup returns CDR1 MNHEY and CDR2 SVGAGI. This receptor was obtained from a female donor with multiple sclerosis, enrolled in a pregnancy study. Sequencing used CD4+ T cells from peripheral blood mononuclear cells, obtained before pregnancy. This chain uses TRBV6-5 with TRBJ1-2. CDR3 protein: CASSVGGGITF.